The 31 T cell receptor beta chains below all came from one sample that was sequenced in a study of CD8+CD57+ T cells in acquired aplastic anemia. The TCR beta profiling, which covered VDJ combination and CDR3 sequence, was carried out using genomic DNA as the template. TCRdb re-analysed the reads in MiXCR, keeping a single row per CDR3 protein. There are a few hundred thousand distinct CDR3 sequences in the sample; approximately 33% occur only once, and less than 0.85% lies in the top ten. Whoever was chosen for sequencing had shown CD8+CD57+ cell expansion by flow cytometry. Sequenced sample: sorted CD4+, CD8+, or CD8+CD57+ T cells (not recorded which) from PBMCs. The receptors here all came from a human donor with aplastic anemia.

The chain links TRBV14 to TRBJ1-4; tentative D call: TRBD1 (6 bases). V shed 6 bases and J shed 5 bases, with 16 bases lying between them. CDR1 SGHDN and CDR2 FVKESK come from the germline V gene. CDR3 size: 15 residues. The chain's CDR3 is CASRRGSPWNEKLFF. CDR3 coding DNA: TGTGCCAGCAGAAGGGGGTCCCCGTGGAATGAAAAACTGTTTTTT.

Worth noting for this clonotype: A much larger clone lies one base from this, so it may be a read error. CDR3 nucleotide sequence: TGTGCCAGCAGCGAGGGGGCGAAGAATCCACCCCTCCACTTT. This codes for CASSEGAKNPPLHF. J is TRBJ1-6 and V is TRBV25-1; TRBD1 matches 7 bases. The CDR3 runs 14 residues. Germline V lookup: CDR1 MGHDK, CDR2 SYGVNS. The V and J ends lost 6 bases and 11 bases, in that order; junction bases with no gene match: 10.

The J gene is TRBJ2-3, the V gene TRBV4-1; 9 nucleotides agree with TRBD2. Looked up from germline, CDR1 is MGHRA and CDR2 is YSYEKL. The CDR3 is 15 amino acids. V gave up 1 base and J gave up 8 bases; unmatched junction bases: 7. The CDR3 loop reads CASSQGTSARGTQYF. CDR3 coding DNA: TGCGCCAGCAGCCAAGGGACTAGCGCCAGAGGTACGCAGTATTTT.

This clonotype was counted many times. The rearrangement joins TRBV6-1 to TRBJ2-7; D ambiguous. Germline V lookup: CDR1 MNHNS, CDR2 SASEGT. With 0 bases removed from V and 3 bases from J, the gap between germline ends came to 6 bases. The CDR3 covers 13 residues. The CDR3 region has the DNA TGTGCCAGCAGTGAAGCGGCGGACTACGAGCAGTACTTC. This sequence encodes CASSEAADYEQYF.

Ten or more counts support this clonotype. The CDR3 loop reads CASSYLTGYTEAFF. CDR3 DNA sequence: TGTGCCAGCAGCTACCTGACAGGGTACACTGAAGCTTTCTTT. The chain employs TRBV7-9 and TRBJ1-1; 7 bases agree with TRBD1. This CDR3 contains 14 residues. Germline V gene sequence: CDR1 SEHNR, CDR2 FQNEAQ (reference sequence). V was clipped by 4 bases and J by 3 bases; unmatched bases: 5. Looking up the rest from reference TRBV7-9 and TRBJ1-1 gives the full variable domain: DTGVSQNPRHKITKRGQNVTFRCDPISEHNRLYWYRQTLGQGPEFLTYFQNEAQLEKSRLLSDRFSAERPKGSFSTLEIQRTEQGDSAMYLCASSYLTGYTEAFFGQGTRLTVV.

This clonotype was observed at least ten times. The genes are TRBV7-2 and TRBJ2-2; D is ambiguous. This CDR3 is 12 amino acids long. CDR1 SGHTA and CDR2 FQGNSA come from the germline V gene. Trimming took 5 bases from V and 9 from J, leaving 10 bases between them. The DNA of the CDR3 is TGTGCCAGCAGCCCCCCGAGCCGGGAGCTGTTTTTT. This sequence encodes CASSPPSRELFF.

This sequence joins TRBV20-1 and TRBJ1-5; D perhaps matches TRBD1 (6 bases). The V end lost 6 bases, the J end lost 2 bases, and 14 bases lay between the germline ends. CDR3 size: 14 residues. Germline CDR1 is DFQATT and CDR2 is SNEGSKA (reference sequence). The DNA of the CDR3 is TGCAGTGCCCCGGCGGACAGCCGCAATCAGCCCCAGCATTTT. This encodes CSAPADSRNQPQHF.

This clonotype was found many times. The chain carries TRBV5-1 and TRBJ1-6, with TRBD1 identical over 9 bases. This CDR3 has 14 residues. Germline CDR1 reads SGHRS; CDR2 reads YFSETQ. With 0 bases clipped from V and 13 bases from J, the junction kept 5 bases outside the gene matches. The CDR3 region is CASSLEGQGLPLHF. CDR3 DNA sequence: TGCGCCAGCAGCTTGGAAGGACAGGGGTTGCCCCTCCACTTT.

The CDR3 protein is CASFDGWGNTEAFF. The CDR3 DNA reads as TGTGCCAGCTTCGATGGTTGGGGGAACACTGAAGCTTTCTTT. V usage is TRBV6-1 and J usage is TRBJ1-1; no definite D call. V lost 8 bases to trimming and J lost 1 base, with 14 bases between them. Germline loops: CDR1 MNHNS, CDR2 SASEGT. The CDR3 has 14 residues.

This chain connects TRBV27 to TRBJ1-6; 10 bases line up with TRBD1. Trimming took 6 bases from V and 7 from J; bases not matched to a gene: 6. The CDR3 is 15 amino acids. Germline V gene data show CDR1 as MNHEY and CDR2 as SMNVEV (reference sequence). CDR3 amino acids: CASRPVDRGNSPLHF. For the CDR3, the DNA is TGTGCCAGCAGACCCGTGGACAGGGGGAATTCACCCCTCCACTTT.

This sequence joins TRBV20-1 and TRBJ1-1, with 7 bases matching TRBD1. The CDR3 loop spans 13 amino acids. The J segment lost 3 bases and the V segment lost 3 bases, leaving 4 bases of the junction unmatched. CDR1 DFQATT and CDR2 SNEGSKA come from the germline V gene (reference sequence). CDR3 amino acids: CSARRDSDTEAFF. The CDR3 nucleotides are TGCAGTGCTAGGCGGGACAGCGACACTGAAGCTTTCTTT.

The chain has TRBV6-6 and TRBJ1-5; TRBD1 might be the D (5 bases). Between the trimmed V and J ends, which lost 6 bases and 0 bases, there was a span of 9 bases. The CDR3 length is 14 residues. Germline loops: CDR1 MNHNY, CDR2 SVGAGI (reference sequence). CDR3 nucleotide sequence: TGTGCCAGCAGAAGGACACCTAGCAATCAGCCCCAGCATTTT. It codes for CASRRTPSNQPQHF.

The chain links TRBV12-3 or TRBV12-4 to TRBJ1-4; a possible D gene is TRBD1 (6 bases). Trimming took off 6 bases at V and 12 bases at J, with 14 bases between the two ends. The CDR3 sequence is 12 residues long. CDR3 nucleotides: TGTGCCAGCAGCCCAGGACAGATCCAACTGTTTTTT. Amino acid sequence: CASSPGQIQLFF.

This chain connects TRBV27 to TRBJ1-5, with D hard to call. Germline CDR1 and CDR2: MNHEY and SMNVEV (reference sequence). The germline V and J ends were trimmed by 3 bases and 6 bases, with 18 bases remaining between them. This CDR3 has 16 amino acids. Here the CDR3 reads CASSLFSVGFGQPQHF. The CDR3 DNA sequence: TGTGCCAGCAGTTTGTTCTCAGTTGGGTTCGGTCAGCCCCAGCATTTT.

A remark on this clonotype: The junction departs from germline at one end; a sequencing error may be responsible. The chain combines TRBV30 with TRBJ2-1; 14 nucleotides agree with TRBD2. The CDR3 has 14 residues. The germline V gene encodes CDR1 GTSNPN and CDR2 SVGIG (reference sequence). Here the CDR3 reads CVWSAPGTSGSQFF. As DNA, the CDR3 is TGTGTCTGGAGTGCTCCAGGGACTAGCGGGAGCCAGTTCTTC.

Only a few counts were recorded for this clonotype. The CDR3 nucleotides read TGCAGTGCTACCGGGAGGAATGAAAAACTGTTTTTT. Translating gives CSATGRNEKLFF. The V gene is TRBV20-1, the J gene TRBJ1-4; D is ambiguous. The CDR3 has 12 amino acids. Germline CDR1 reads DFQATT; CDR2 reads SNEGSKA (reference sequence). Trimming stripped 4 bases from V and 5 bases from J, with 8 bases between.

In nucleotides, the CDR3 is TGCAGTGCTAGAGATCCTAACACTGAAGCTTTCTTT. It specifies CSARDPNTEAFF. The chain has TRBV20-1 and TRBJ1-1; D unresolved. There are 12 residues in the CDR3. V was clipped by 0 bases and J by 2 bases, with 4 bases between them. CDR1 and CDR2 (germline): DFQATT, SNEGSKA (reference sequence).

The CDR3 sequence is CASSLGWDGKFNGYTF. DNA for the CDR3: TGCGCCAGCAGCCTAGGATGGGACGGTAAATTTAATGGCTACACCTTC. The rearrangement joins TRBV5-1 to TRBJ1-2, with D perhaps matching TRBD1 (5 bases). From germline, CDR1 is SGHRS and CDR2 YFSETQ. The CDR3 contains 16 residues. V lost 4 bases and J lost 6, with 22 bases in between.

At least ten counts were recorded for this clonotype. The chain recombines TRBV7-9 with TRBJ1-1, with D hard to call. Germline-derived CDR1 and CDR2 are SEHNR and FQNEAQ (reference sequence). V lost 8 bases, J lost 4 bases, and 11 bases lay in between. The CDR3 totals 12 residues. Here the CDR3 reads CASETLGTEAFF. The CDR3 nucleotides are TGTGCCAGCGAAACCCTGGGCACTGAAGCTTTCTTT. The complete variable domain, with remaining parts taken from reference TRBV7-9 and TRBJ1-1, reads DTGVSQNPRHKITKRGQNVTFRCDPISEHNRLYWYRQTLGQGPEFLTYFQNEAQLEKSRLLSDRFSAERPKGSFSTLEIQRTEQGDSAMYLCASETLGTEAFFGQGTRLTVV.

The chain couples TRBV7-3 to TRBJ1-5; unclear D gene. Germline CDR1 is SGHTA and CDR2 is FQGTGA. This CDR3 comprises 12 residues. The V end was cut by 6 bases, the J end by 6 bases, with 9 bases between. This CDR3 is CASRPEGQPQHF. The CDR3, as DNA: TGTGCCAGCAGGCCTGAAGGTCAGCCCCAGCATTTT.

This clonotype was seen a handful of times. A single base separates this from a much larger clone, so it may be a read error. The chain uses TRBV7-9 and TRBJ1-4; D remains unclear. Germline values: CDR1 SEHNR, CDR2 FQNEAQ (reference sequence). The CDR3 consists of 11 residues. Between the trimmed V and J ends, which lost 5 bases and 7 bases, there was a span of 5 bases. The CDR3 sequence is CASSSLEKLFF. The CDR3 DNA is TGTGCCAGCAGCAGCCTTGAAAAACTGTTTTTT. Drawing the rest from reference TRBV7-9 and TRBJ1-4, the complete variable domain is DTGVSQNPRHKITKRGQNVTFRCDPISEHNRLYWYRQTLGQGPEFLTYFQNEAQLEKSRLLSDRFSAERPKGSFSTLEIQRTEQGDSAMYLCASSSLEKLFFGSGTQLSVL.

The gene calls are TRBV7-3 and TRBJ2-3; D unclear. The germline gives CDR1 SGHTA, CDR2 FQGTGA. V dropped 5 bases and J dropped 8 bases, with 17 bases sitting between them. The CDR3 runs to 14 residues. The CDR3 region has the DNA TGTGCCAGCAGCCCTAGTCCCCCACCGGCTACGCAGTATTTT. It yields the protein CASSPSPPPATQYF.

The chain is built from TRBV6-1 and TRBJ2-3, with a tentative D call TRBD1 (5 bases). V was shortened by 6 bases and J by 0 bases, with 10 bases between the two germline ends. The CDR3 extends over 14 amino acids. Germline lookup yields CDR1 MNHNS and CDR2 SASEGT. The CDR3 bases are TGTGCCAGCAGGTGGGCAGGGAGCACAGATACGCAGTATTTT. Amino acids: CASRWAGSTDTQYF.

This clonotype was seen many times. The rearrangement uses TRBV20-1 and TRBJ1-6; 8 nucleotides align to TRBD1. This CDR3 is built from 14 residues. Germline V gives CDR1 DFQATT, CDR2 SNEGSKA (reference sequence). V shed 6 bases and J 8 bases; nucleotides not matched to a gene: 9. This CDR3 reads CSATTGAGDSPLHF. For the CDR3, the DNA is TGCAGTGCAACGACAGGGGCGGGGGATTCACCCCTCCACTTT.

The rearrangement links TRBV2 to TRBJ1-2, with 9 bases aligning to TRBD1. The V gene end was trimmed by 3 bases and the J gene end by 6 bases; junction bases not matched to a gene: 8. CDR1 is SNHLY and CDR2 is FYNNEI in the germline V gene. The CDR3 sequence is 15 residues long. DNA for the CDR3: TGTGCCAGCAGTGAGGAGGGACAGGGAGGAAATGGCTACACCTTC. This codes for CASSEEGQGGNGYTF.

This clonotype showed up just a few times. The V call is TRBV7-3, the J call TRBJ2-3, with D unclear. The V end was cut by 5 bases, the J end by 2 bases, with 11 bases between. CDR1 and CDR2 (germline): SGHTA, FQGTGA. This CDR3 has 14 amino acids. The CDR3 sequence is CASSPRPNTDTQYF. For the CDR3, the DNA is TGTGCCAGCAGCCCGCGGCCCAACACAGATACGCAGTATTTT.

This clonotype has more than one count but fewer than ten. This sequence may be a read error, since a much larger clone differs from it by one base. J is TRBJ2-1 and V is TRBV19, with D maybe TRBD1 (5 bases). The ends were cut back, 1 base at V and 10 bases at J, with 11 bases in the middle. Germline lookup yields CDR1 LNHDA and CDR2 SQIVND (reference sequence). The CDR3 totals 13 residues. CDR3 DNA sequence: TGTGCCAGTAGTATAGGGGGCAGGTACGAGCAGTTCTTC. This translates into CASSIGGRYEQFF.

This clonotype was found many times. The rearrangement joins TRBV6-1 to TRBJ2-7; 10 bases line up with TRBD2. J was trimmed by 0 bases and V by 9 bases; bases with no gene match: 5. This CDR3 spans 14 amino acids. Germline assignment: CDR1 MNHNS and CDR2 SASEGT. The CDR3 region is CASSRLAGSYEQYF. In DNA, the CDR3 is TGTGCCAGTAGTCGACTAGCGGGCTCCTACGAGCAGTACTTC.

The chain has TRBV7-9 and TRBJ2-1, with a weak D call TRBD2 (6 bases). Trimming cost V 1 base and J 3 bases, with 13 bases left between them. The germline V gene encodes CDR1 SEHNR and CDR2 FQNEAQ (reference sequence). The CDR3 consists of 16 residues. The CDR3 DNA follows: TGTGCCAGCAGCTTAGGGCTAGCGAGGGACTACAATGAGCAGTTCTTC. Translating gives CASSLGLARDYNEQFF.

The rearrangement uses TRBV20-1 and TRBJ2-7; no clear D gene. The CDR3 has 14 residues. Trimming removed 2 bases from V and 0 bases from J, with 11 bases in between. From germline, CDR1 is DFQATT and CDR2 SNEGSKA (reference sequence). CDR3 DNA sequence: TGCAGTGCTAGATCCGCTAGGAGCTCCTACGAGCAGTACTTC. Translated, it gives CSARSARSSYEQYF.

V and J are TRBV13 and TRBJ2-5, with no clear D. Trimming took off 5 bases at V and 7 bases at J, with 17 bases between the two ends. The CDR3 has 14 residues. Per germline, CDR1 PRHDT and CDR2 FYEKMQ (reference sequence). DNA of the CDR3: TGTGCCAGCAGCCCCTGGGGTGGATCAAGGACCCAGTACTTC. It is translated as CASSPWGGSRTQYF.